A selection of T cell receptor beta chains follows, all from one sample in a study of blood T cell repertoires in COVID-19. TCRdb keeps only in-frame clones here, not all; method: immunoSEQ multiplex PCR. The sample consists of more than 95,000 clones, 80% of them appearing once. Sequences were obtained from peripheral blood. Source of these receptors: a human donor in a cohort sampled during active COVID-19. Both conserved end residues are part of each CDR3. A D gene is named only where the DNA matches it firmly.

D gene	J gene	V gene	CDR3 length	CDR3 protein	CDR3 DNA
TRBD1	TRBJ2-5	TRBV4-1	16	CASSQITTGDKETQYF	TGCGCCAGCAGCCAAATAACAACAGGGGACAAAGAGACCCAGTACTTC
NA	TRBJ2-5	TRBV6-5	15	CASSYLDRRQETQYF	TGTGCCAGCAGTTACTTAGACAGGCGCCAAGAGACCCAGTACTTC
TRBD2	TRBJ2-1	TRBV19	13	CASSIWTSNEQFF	TGTGCCAGTAGTATATGGACTAGCAATGAGCAGTTCTTC
TRBD1	TRBJ1-5	TRBV25-1	15	CASTDRGRWDQPQHF	TGTGCCAGCACGGACAGGGGGCGGTGGGATCAGCCCCAGCATTTT
TRBD2	TRBJ2-2	TRBV7-2	15	CASSSGLAGTGELFF	TGTGCCAGCAGCTCGGGACTAGCGGGCACCGGGGAGCTGTTTTTT
TRBD2	TRBJ2-3	TRBV18	16	CASSRGTSGHTDTQYF	TGTGCCAGCTCACGCGGGACTAGCGGACATACAGATACGCAGTATTTT
NA	TRBJ1-6	TRBV4-1	17	CASSPRDTGPDNSPLHF	TGCGCCAGCAGCCCCCGGGACACTGGACCGGATAATTCACCCCTCCACTTT
NA	TRBJ1-2	TRBV7-8	12	CASSLAGNSYTF	TGTGCCAGCAGCCTCGCGGGGAATAGCTACACCTTC
TRBD2	TRBJ2-1	TRBV9	12	CASSEGRDEQFF	TGTGCCAGCAGTGAAGGGAGGGATGAGCAGTTCTTC
NA	TRBJ1-6	TRBV12-3/TRBV12-4	12	CASSPRFSPLHF	TGTGCCAGCAGTCCTCGGTTTTCACCCCTCCACTTT